This record looks at one TCR beta chain sequence and its context. Its specificity is unknown. These data come from a study of response to subunit inactivated influenza vaccine. Study findings and constraints: The authors proposed limited new T cell recruitment per seasonal influenza vaccination.

The CDR3 sequence is 15 residues long. V lost 1 base to trimming and J lost 2 bases, with 15 bases between them. Germline CDR1 DFQATT, CDR2 SNEGSKA (reference sequence). TCRdb ran MiXCR on the RT-PCR reads and lists one entry per CDR3 protein. The sample records under 800,000 distinct CDR3 sequences, about 14% being singletons. The sequence was obtained from a middle-aged man who received an inactivated influenza vaccine. The sequenced sample was PBMCs from blood, obtained less than 15 days before vaccination. This chain connects TRBV20-1 to TRBJ2-7; D remains unclear. The CDR3 coding sequence is TGCAGTGCTAGAGTTGGCGGAGCCTTAACCTACGAGCAGTACTTC. It is translated as CSARVGGALTYEQYF.